The 20 T cell receptor beta chains in this list originate from one sample, sequenced in a study of a mutant IDH1 vaccine in newly diagnosed glioma. Profiling relied on immunoSEQ multiplex PCR, and the TCRdb table lists in-frame clones only, not all of them. The data contain roughly 28,000 clones, approximately 88% of them seen just once; the ten biggest clones take up around 20%. Time point given: week 5, during vaccination. With topical imiquimod, each dose of the vaccine consisted of 300 ug of mutant IDH1 20-mer peptide. Their target antigens are unknown. This specimen was PBMCs, taken from a glioma patient whose treatment included an IDH1 peptide vaccine. Receptors were obtained from a man aged 18-30 years with glioma.

This rearrangement joins TRBV7-8 to TRBJ2-5, with D possibly TRBD2 on 7 matching bases. Germline-derived CDR1 and CDR2 are SGHVS and FQNEAQ. V lost 5 bases, J lost 5 bases, and 21 bases lay in between. The CDR3 contains 16 residues. The CDR3 region is CASSPRGGVGIETQYF. DNA of the CDR3: TGTGCCAGCAGCCCCAGGGGAGGGGTGGGTATTGAGACCCAGTACTTC.

V and J are TRBV29-1 and TRBJ1-2, with D hard to call. This CDR3 spans 11 amino acids. Germline lookup yields CDR1 SQVTM and CDR2 ANQGSEA. V lost 2 bases to trimming and J lost 6 bases, with 7 bases between them. CDR3 loop: CSVEHRDGYTF. The CDR3 nucleotides read TGCAGCGTTGAACACAGAGATGGCTACACCTTC.

This chain links TRBV7-2 with TRBJ1-3; D is possibly TRBD1 (5 bases). This CDR3 region has 14 residues. V shed 7 bases and J shed 2 bases, with 12 bases lying between them. CDR1 and CDR2 (germline): SGHTA, FQGNSA. In DNA form, the CDR3 reads TGTGCCAGCACCACAAGGGGTGCTGGAAACACCATATATTTT. Its protein product is CASTTRGAGNTIYF.

This clone is medium-sized in the sample. Other DNA variants within this sample encode the same CDR3. J is TRBJ1-1 and V is TRBV19; the D gene is possibly TRBD1 (6 bases). V was clipped by 5 bases and J by 0 bases, with 10 bases between them. Germline-derived CDR1 and CDR2 are LNHDA and SQIVND (reference sequence). The CDR3 spans 14 residues. The CDR3 here is CASSPAGVNTEAFF. In nucleotides, the CDR3 is TGTGCCAGTAGTCCGGCAGGGGTGAACACTGAAGCTTTCTTT. Complete variable domain (other parts from reference TRBV19 and TRBJ1-1): DGGITQSPKYLFRKEGQNVTLSCEQNLNHDAMYWYRQDPGQGLRLIYYSQIVNDFQKGDIAEGYSVSREKKESFPLTVTSAQKNPTAFYLCASSPAGVNTEAFFGQGTRLTVV.

This clone is a singleton in its sample. This chain's CDR3 is CASSPDRGAQPQHF. As DNA, the CDR3 is TGTGCCAGCAGCCCGGACAGGGGAGCTCAGCCCCAGCATTTT. This chain uses TRBV2 with TRBJ1-5, with 9 positions matching TRBD1. The length of the CDR3 is 14 residues. Germline V CDR1 and CDR2: SNHLY, FYNNEI. With V trimmed by 6 bases and J by 6 bases, 6 bases remained unmatched.

CDR3 in amino acids: CASSQNANYGYTF. CDR3 coding DNA: TGCGCCAGCAGTCAGAACGCTAACTATGGCTACACCTTC. This rearrangement joins TRBV5-1 to TRBJ1-2; D gene ambiguous. The CDR3 has 13 amino acids. The germline V gene encodes CDR1 SGHRS and CDR2 YFSETQ. Trimming took 5 bases from V and 0 from J, leaving 8 bases between them.

The chain is built from TRBV4-1 and TRBJ2-3; TRBD1 agrees at 9 bases. The germline gives CDR1 MGHRA, CDR2 YSYEKL. The CDR3 has 15 residues. Trimming removed 2 bases from V and 5 bases from J; junction bases left unmatched: 5. As DNA, the CDR3 is TGCGCCAGCAGCCAAACAGGGGGCCGGCGAGATACGCAGTATTTT. Protein: CASSQTGGRRDTQYF.

The rearrangement uses TRBV6-6 and TRBJ1-1, with no clear D. Germline loops: CDR1 MNHNY, CDR2 SVGAGI (reference sequence). The CDR3 spans 15 residues. V dropped 2 bases and J dropped 7 bases, with 17 bases sitting between them. CDR3 sequence: CASSYTQVATLEAFF. Written as DNA, the CDR3 is TGTGCCAGCAGTTACACCCAGGTAGCCACCCTTGAAGCTTTCTTT.

The chain joins TRBV30 to TRBJ2-2; D unresolved. This CDR3 has 13 residues. The ends were cut back, 4 bases at V and 2 bases at J, with 8 bases in the middle. Germline V CDR1 and CDR2: GTSNPN, SVGIG (reference sequence). The CDR3 nucleotides read TGTGCCTGGACGGCCGCTAACACCGGGGAGCTGTTTTTT. Its protein is CAWTAANTGELFF.

CDR3 loop: CAWTGTPNTGELFF. The CDR3 nucleotides are TGTGCCTGGACCGGGACTCCCAACACCGGGGAGCTGTTTTTT. The chain recombines TRBV30 with TRBJ2-2, with D perhaps matching TRBD2 (6 bases). Trimming left V 4 bases short and J 2 bases short, with 11 bases between. The CDR3 sequence is 14 residues long. The germline gives CDR1 GTSNPN, CDR2 SVGIG (reference sequence).

This clone was seen a few times. V usage is TRBV5-1 and J usage is TRBJ2-3; no clear D gene. V was shortened by 2 bases and J by 2 bases, with 12 bases between the two germline ends. This CDR3 region has 15 residues. Germline assignment: CDR1 SGHRS and CDR2 YFSETQ. CDR3 bases: TGCGCCAGCAGCTTTAGACCGGAAGACACAGATACGCAGTATTTT. It translates to CASSFRPEDTDTQYF. Full variable domain (outside the CDR3, taken from reference TRBV5-1 and TRBJ2-3): KAGVTQTPRYLIKTRGQQVTLSCSPISGHRSVSWYQQTPGQGLQFLFEYFSETQRNKGNFPGRFSGRQFSNSRSEMNVSTLELGDSALYLCASSFRPEDTDTQYFGPGTRLTVL.

The V and J genes are TRBV7-8 and TRBJ2-1; 9 bases match TRBD2. The CDR3 sequence is 16 residues long. From germline, CDR1 is SGHVS and CDR2 FQNEAQ. J gave up 5 bases and V 6 bases, and 11 bases lay outside the gene matches. Here the CDR3 DNA reads TGTGCCAGCAGATTCGACCCCCTAGCGGGGCACAATGAGCAGTTCTTC. Translation: CASRFDPLAGHNEQFF.

CDR3 region: CASSSRDRGRPDTQYF. The CDR3 nucleotides are TGTGCCAGCAGCTCAAGGGACAGGGGGCGCCCAGATACGCAGTATTTT. This chain connects TRBV7-9 to TRBJ2-3; 12 positions agree with TRBD1. Germline assignment: CDR1 SEHNR and CDR2 FQNEAQ (reference sequence). V was clipped by 4 bases and J by 4 bases; unmatched bases: 6. The CDR3 has 16 residues.

V and J are TRBV30 and TRBJ2-5; TRBD1 might be the D (6 bases). Per germline, CDR1 GTSNPN and CDR2 SVGIG (reference sequence). The CDR3 has 15 amino acids. The ends were cut back, 6 bases at V and 3 bases at J, with 20 bases in the middle. Here the CDR3 DNA reads TGTGCCTGTACGAAAATGGGCAGGGGAGAAGAGACCCAGTACTTC. Translated: CACTKMGRGEETQYF.

This rearrangement joins TRBV6-5 to TRBJ2-6; D is uncertain. Germline assignment: CDR1 MNHEY and CDR2 SVGAGI. The CDR3 runs 15 residues. Between the trimmed V and J ends, which lost 4 bases and 4 bases, there was a span of 11 bases. CDR3 sequence: CASSSRPGGANVLTF. CDR3 nucleotide sequence: TGTGCCAGCAGTTCTCGGCCAGGAGGGGCCAACGTCCTGACTTTC.

The chain carries TRBV5-6 and TRBJ1-2; the match to TRBD1 covers 10 bases. J was trimmed by 3 bases and V by 3 bases; bases with no gene match: 5. CDR3 length: 15 amino acids. Germline lookup yields CDR1 SGHDT and CDR2 YYEEEE. In nucleotides, the CDR3 is TGTGCCAGCAGCTCCCGGGACAGGGGCCACTATGGCTACACCTTC. Amino acid sequence: CASSSRDRGHYGYTF.

CDR3: CASITVLAGVGNEQFF. The CDR3 nucleotides read TGTGCCAGCATTACCGTACTAGCGGGAGTAGGTAATGAGCAGTTCTTC. The chain is built from TRBV2 and TRBJ2-1, with 11 bases that match TRBD2. V shed 7 bases, J shed 7 bases, and the junction held 12 bases outside the gene matches. The CDR3 covers 16 residues. Germline V gives CDR1 SNHLY, CDR2 FYNNEI. The full variable domain, rest sourced from reference TRBV2 and TRBJ2-1, is EPEVTQTPSHQVTQMGQEVILRCVPISNHLYFYWYRQILGQKVEFLVSFYNNEISEKSEIFDDQFSVERPDGSNFTLKIRSTKLEDSAMYFCASITVLAGVGNEQFFGPGTRLTVL.

This chain uses TRBV30 with TRBJ1-2, with TRBD1 identical over 7 bases. Unmatched junction bases numbered 11, after V lost 5 bases and J lost 2 bases. Looked up from germline, CDR1 is GTSNPN and CDR2 is SVGIG (reference sequence). The CDR3 runs 15 residues. CDR3 nucleotide sequence: TGTGCCTGGCGGACAGGTGGACTGGGAAACTATGGCTACACCTTC. Translating gives CAWRTGGLGNYGYTF.

V is TRBV27 and J is TRBJ2-3; TRBD1 is a possible D gene (6 bases). The CDR3 is 14 residues long. Germline loops: CDR1 MNHEY, CDR2 SMNVEV (reference sequence). V was pared by 2 bases and J by 3 bases, with 9 bases between. The CDR3 region is CASSLGGRTDTQYF. Written as DNA, the CDR3 is TGTGCCAGCAGTTTAGGGGGCCGGACAGATACGCAGTATTTT.

The chain employs TRBV15 and TRBJ2-5; possibly TRBD1 for D (6 bases). The CDR3 loop spans 14 amino acids. Germline V gives CDR1 LNHNV, CDR2 YYDKDF (reference sequence). V dropped 7 bases and J dropped 5 bases, with 17 bases sitting between them. The CDR3 sequence is CATTEGVGWETQYF. Written as DNA, the CDR3 is TGTGCCACCACCGAGGGGGTAGGGTGGGAGACCCAGTACTTC.